The 10 T cell receptor beta chains listed next were all sequenced from one sample in a study of OX40 agonist ivuxolimab in advanced cancers. Method: immunoSEQ multiplex PCR; TCRdb's copy keeps in-frame clones and lacks some. The data contain 80,000 to 95,000 clones, about 90% of them singletons. The sample was CD4+ or CD8+ T cells sorted from blood, taken in a trial of the OX40 agonist ivuxolimab. These receptors came from an adult with an advanced solid tumor such as melanoma, head and neck, liver or kidney cancer.

The chain couples TRBV11-2 to TRBJ1-1; D uncertain. The germline gives CDR1 SGHAT, CDR2 FQNNGV. The CDR3 is made up of 17 amino acids. Trimming cost V 1 base and J 0 bases, with 15 bases left between them. CDR3 DNA sequence: TGTGCCAGCAGCTTAGTCCCCTTCGGTGCAGTGAACACTGAAGCTTTCTTT. It encodes CASSLVPFGAVNTEAFF.

The chain has TRBV28 and TRBJ2-1, with 10 bases fitting TRBD2. After removal of 5 bases from V and 5 bases from J, the junction contained 12 bases not matched to a gene. CDR1 is MDHEN, CDR2 SYDVKM, per germline. CDR3 length: 17 amino acids. The CDR3 DNA reads TGTGCCAGCAGTGGATCCTCTAGCGGGAGTTTCCACAATGAGCAGTTCTTC. Translation gives CASSGSSSGSFHNEQFF.

The chain recombines TRBV5-1 with TRBJ2-7; 8 bases are shared with TRBD1. The CDR3 extends over 15 amino acids. V lost 1 base and J lost 2; bases outside the gene matches: 5. The V gene's germline CDR1 is SGHRS and CDR2 YFSETQ. This CDR3 reads CASSLLGQVTYEQYF. Here the CDR3 DNA reads TGCGCCAGCAGCTTGTTGGGACAGGTGACCTACGAGCAGTACTTC.

The rearrangement joins TRBV5-1 to TRBJ1-1, with unresolved D. The CDR3 runs to 13 residues. Trimming stripped 1 base from V and 3 bases from J, with 7 bases between. The germline gives CDR1 SGHRS, CDR2 YFSETQ. CDR3 protein: CASSLTIDTEAFF. The CDR3 nucleotides read TGCGCCAGCAGCTTGACGATCGACACTGAAGCTTTCTTT.

This clone was recorded once. The CDR3, as DNA: TGTGCCAGCAGCCCGGCGGGGTGGGCTGAAGCTTTCTTT. Protein sequence: CASSPAGWAEAFF. This chain links TRBV13 with TRBJ1-1; no reliable D call. V lost 5 bases to trimming and J lost 6 bases, with 13 bases between them. CDR1 is PRHDT, CDR2 FYEKMQ, per germline (reference sequence). This CDR3 has 13 amino acids.

This chain links TRBV7-2 with TRBJ1-2, with D possibly being TRBD1 (6 bases). Trimming cost V 1 base and J 8 bases, with 8 bases left between them. The CDR3 is made up of 12 amino acids. Per germline, CDR1 SGHTA and CDR2 FQGNSA. The CDR3 protein is CASSLGRGGYTF. Here the CDR3 DNA reads TGTGCCAGCAGCTTAGGCAGGGGCGGCTACACCTTC.

V is TRBV28 and J is TRBJ1-2; D remains unclear. V lost 2 bases to trimming and J lost 5 bases, with 9 bases between them. This CDR3 comprises 13 residues. Germline-derived CDR1 and CDR2 are MDHEN and SYDVKM. CDR3 bases: TGTGCCAGCAGTTTACGGCCAAGTTATGGCTACACCTTC. It specifies CASSLRPSYGYTF.

CDR3 amino acids: CASRTYNEQFF. For the CDR3, the DNA is TGTGCCAGTAGAACTTACAATGAGCAGTTCTTC. The rearrangement uses TRBV19 and TRBJ2-1; no definite D call. Germline CDR1 is LNHDA and CDR2 is SQIVND (reference sequence). V was shortened by 6 bases and J by 4 bases, with 4 bases between the two germline ends. The length of the CDR3 is 11 residues.

This chain uses TRBV9 with TRBJ1-1, with D maybe TRBD1 (5 bases). Trimming left V 3 bases short and J 2 bases short, with 14 bases between. The CDR3 totals 15 residues. In germline, CDR1 is SGDLS, CDR2 YYNGEE. CDR3 loop: CASSDPGTLNTEAFF. CDR3 bases: TGTGCCAGCAGCGACCCCGGGACCTTAAACACTGAAGCTTTCTTT.

CDR3 protein: CASSQDAFRTDTQYF. The DNA of the CDR3 is TGCGCCAGCAGCCAAGATGCCTTTAGAACAGATACGCAGTATTTT. The rearrangement joins TRBV4-1 to TRBJ2-3; D gene uncertain. V gave up 0 bases and J gave up 3 bases, with 10 bases separating them. CDR1 and CDR2 from the germline V gene are MGHRA and YSYEKL. The CDR3 is 15 residues long.